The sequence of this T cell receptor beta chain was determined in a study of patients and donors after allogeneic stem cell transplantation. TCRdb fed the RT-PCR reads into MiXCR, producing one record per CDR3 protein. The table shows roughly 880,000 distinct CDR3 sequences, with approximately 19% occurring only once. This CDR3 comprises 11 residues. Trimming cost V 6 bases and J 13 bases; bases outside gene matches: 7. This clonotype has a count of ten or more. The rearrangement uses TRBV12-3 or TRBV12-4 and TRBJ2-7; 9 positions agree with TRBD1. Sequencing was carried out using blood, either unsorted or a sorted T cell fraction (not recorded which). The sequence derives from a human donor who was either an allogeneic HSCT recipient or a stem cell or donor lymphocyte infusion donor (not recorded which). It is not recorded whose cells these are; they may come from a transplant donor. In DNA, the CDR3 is TGTGCCAGCAGCCCCCGGGACAGGGTATACTTC. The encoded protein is CASSPRDRVYF.